The clone carrying this T cell receptor (beta chain) was detected a few times. As processed by the authors: Estimates of nucleated cell counts were drawn from the amplification of reference gene primers. The table came from immunoSEQ multiplex PCR; TCRdb's copy has only in-frame clones and leaves some out. Clone size and V and J calls were adopted from that table, with D and trimming inferred from the DNA. Of hundreds of thousands of clones in the sample, around four fifths were seen once. The data were obtained in a study of blood T cell repertoires in COVID-19. About the research overall: Samples taken during acute and convalescent COVID-19 were collected in the United States, Italy and Spain. The analysed material was cDNA or gDNA that came from T cells, B-cell-depleted T cells, or PBMCs.

Trimming took off 5 bases at V and 4 bases at J, with 12 bases between the two ends. The CDR3 totals 14 residues. Looked up from germline, CDR1 is SGHTA and CDR2 is FQGNSA. The receptor's source is a woman older than 75 with active or convalescent COVID-19. This rearrangement joins TRBV7-2 to TRBJ2-1; TRBD2 is a possible D gene (5 bases). The sequenced material came from peripheral blood. The CDR3 here is CASSVVLVYNEQFF. The CDR3 DNA is TGTGCCAGCAGCGTCGTACTAGTTTACAATGAGCAGTTCTTC.